One sample yielded the 14 T cell receptor beta chains listed below, sequenced in a study of cytomegalovirus exposure and HLA in healthy donors. The PCR employed 60 Vbeta primers together with 13 Jbeta primers. TCRdb's copy holds only in-frame clones and misses some; the assay was immunoSEQ multiplex PCR. This table holds 150,000 to 200,000 clones, roughly 82% found once. The source material was PBMCs. Receptors were obtained from a man aged 40-55 years in good health and CMV-seronegative.

The chain carries TRBV19 and TRBJ1-1, with a tentative D call TRBD1 (5 bases). In germline, CDR1 is LNHDA, CDR2 SQIVND (reference sequence). The CDR3 has 14 amino acids. V lost 9 bases and J 0 bases, leaving 14 bases between the germline ends. The CDR3 coding sequence is TGTGCCAGCACTGAAGGGGAATTGAACACTGAAGCTTTCTTT. The encoded protein is CASTEGELNTEAFF.

The chain links TRBV6-5 to TRBJ1-1, with TRBD1 as a possible D gene (5 bases). CDR1 is MNHEY and CDR2 is SVGAGI in the germline V gene. V was shortened by 5 bases and J by 1 base, with 5 bases between the two germline ends. This CDR3 spans 12 amino acids. This CDR3 reads CASSQGNTEAFF. DNA of the CDR3: TGTGCCAGCAGTCAGGGGAACACTGAAGCTTTCTTT.

Only one count was recorded for this clone. The chain recombines TRBV19 with TRBJ1-2, with D possibly being TRBD1 (5 bases). The CDR3 sequence is 17 residues long. Trimming removed 4 bases at V and 7 bases at J, with 25 bases between. CDR1 and CDR2 (germline): LNHDA, SQIVND (reference sequence). DNA for the CDR3: TGTGCCAGTAGTAAAGACCCCCCGACAGTGGGCGGGGGTGGCTACACCTTC. Protein product: CASSKDPPTVGGGGYTF.

This chain uses TRBV28 with TRBJ1-2; D remains unclear. The CDR3 length is 14 residues. The germline V gene encodes CDR1 MDHEN and CDR2 SYDVKM. V lost 3 bases, J lost 4 bases, and 12 bases lay in between. CDR3 amino acids: CASSLAQASYGYTF. The CDR3 bases are TGTGCCAGCAGTTTGGCTCAGGCCTCCTATGGCTACACCTTC.

The J gene is TRBJ2-7, the V gene TRBV7-3; TRBD2 aligns across 11 bases. Germline V gives CDR1 SGHTA, CDR2 FQGTGA. The CDR3 is made up of 17 amino acids. The trim removed 5 bases at V and 5 bases at J, leaving 14 bases unmatched. The chain's CDR3 is CASSPEVAGGEYHEQYF. CDR3 sequence (DNA): TGTGCCAGCAGCCCCGAAGTAGCGGGAGGGGAATACCACGAGCAGTACTTC.

The chain carries TRBV6-5 and TRBJ1-5; tentatively, D is TRBD1 (5 bases). Trimming cost V 7 bases and J 0 bases, with 13 bases left between them. CDR3 length equals 15 residues. The germline V gene has CDR1 MNHEY and CDR2 SVGAGI. The CDR3 DNA is TGTGCCAGCAAGGTCTCAGGGAATAGCAATCAGCCCCAGCATTTT. Translated: CASKVSGNSNQPQHF.

The chain links TRBV2 to TRBJ2-5, with 8 bases that match TRBD2. The germline CDR1 and CDR2 sequences are SNHLY and FYNNEI. The CDR3 runs 14 residues. The J segment lost 5 bases and the V segment lost 9 bases, leaving 11 bases of the junction unmatched. CDR3 amino acids: CASKNGGGLETQYF. CDR3 DNA: TGTGCCAGTAAGAACGGCGGGGGGTTGGAGACCCAGTACTTC.

The V gene is TRBV15, the J gene TRBJ2-1; tentative D call: TRBD2 (6 bases). V gave up 0 bases and J gave up 15 bases, with 21 bases separating them. Germline V lookup: CDR1 LNHNV, CDR2 YYDKDF (reference sequence). The CDR3 loop spans 15 amino acids. The CDR3 coding sequence is TGTGCCACCAGCAGAGATCCGGGGGTCCGGGGGTATCGGTTCTTC. Protein product: CATSRDPGVRGYRFF. Variable domain in full (rest from reference TRBV15 and TRBJ2-1): DAMVIQNPRYQVTQFGKPVTLSCSQTLNHNVMYWYQQKSSQAPKLLFHYYDKDFNNEADTPDNFQSRRPNTSFCFLDIRSPGLGDTAMYLCATSRDPGVRGYRFFGPGTRLTVL.

J is TRBJ2-3 and V is TRBV11-3; perhaps TRBD2 as D (6 bases). The CDR3 is made up of 14 amino acids. Trimming pared 1 base from V and 7 bases from J, leaving 12 bases between. Germline V gene data show CDR1 as SGHNT and CDR2 as YENEEA. The CDR3 reads CASSLGGGKYTQYF. In DNA, the CDR3 is TGTGCCAGCAGCTTAGGCGGCGGGAAATATACGCAGTATTTT.

The gene calls are TRBV7-2 and TRBJ2-5; 9 positions match TRBD2. The CDR3 extends over 17 amino acids. The junction had 10 bases not matched to a gene; V was cut back by 5 bases and J by 0 bases. The V gene's germline CDR1 is SGHTA and CDR2 FQGNSA. The CDR3 nucleotides are TGTGCCAGCAGCGCGCGACTAGCGGTGGGGTACCAAGAGACCCAGTACTTC. This codes for CASSARLAVGYQETQYF. Full variable domain (missing parts from reference TRBV7-2 and TRBJ2-5): GAGVSQSPSNKVTEKGKDVELRCDPISGHTALYWYRQSLGQGLEFLIYFQGNSAPDKSGLPSDRFSAERTGGSVSTLTIQRTQQEDSAVYLCASSARLAVGYQETQYFGPGTRLLVL.

The rearrangement links TRBV1 to TRBJ2-3; the table's D call, TRBD1, was not checked against the DNA. TRBV1 is termed a pseudogene. CDR3 length: 17 amino acids. Here the CDR3 DNA reads TGCACCAGCAGCCAGTGGAGTCCGGGACAGCTCACAGATACGCAGTATTTT. Its protein product is CTSSQWSPGQLTDTQYF.

The chain is built from TRBV9 and TRBJ2-5, with TRBD2 matching over 8 bases. The end of the DNA is better explained by TRBJ2-7, so the J call may be wrong. The length of the CDR3 is 15 residues. In germline, CDR1 is SGDLS, CDR2 YYNGEE. The CDR3 region has the DNA TGTGCCAGCGCTAAATCCGGAGCGGGGGCCTACGAGCAGTACTTC. It yields the protein CASAKSGAGAYEQYF.

This chain uses TRBV28 with TRBJ2-7; TRBD2 is a possible D gene (6 bases). This CDR3 region has 14 residues. Germline V CDR1 and CDR2: MDHEN, SYDVKM. Trimming took 6 bases from V and 2 from J, leaving 14 bases between them. The CDR3 DNA sequence: TGTGCCAGCAGGGGGGGACTGAGCACCTACGAGCAGTACTTC. This translates into CASRGGLSTYEQYF. The complete variable domain, with remaining parts taken from reference TRBV28 and TRBJ2-7, reads DVKVTQSSRYLVKRTGEKVFLECVQDMDHENMFWYRQDPGLGLRLIYFSYDVKMKEKGDIPEGYSVSREKKERFSLILESASTNQTSMYLCASRGGLSTYEQYFGPGTRLTVT.

The chain couples TRBV29-1 to TRBJ2-5; 10 nucleotides agree with TRBD2. Germline V gene sequence: CDR1 SQVTM, CDR2 ANQGSEA. The CDR3 covers 14 residues. Germline trimming cut 4 bases from V and 2 bases from J; bases unmatched to any gene: 4. The CDR3 DNA follows: TGCAGCGTTGTGTCGACTAGCGGGCAAGAGACCCAGTACTTC. This gives the protein CSVVSTSGQETQYF.